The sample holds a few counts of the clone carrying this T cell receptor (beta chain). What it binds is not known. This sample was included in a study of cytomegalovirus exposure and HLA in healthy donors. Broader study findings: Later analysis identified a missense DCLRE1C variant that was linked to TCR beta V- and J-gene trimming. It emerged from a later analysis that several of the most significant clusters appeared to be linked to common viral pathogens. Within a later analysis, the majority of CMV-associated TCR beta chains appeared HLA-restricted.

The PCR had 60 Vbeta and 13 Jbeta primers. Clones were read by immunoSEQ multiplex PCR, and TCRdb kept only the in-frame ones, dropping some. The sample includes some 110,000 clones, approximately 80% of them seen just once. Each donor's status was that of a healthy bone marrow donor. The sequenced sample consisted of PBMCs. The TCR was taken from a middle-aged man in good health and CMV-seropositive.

CDR3 protein: CASSGLLGQGGYTF. The CDR3 nucleotides are TGTGCCAGTAGTGGGCTGTTGGGGCAGGGTGGCTACACCTTC. The chain couples TRBV19 to TRBJ1-2; possibly TRBD1 for D (5 bases). V gave up 5 bases and J gave up 7 bases, with 17 bases separating them. Germline CDR1 LNHDA, CDR2 SQIVND (reference sequence). The CDR3 has 14 amino acids.